This record covers a single TCR beta chain. The data belong to a study of shared clonotypes between healthy human individuals. The V gene's germline CDR1 is MNHEY and CDR2 SMNVEV (reference sequence). Trimming took 7 bases from V and 7 from J; bases not matched to a gene: 14. The CDR3 covers 17 residues. Sorted-subset replicate PCRs used about 200 ng of genomic DNA. This amount corresponded to 30,000 to 35,000 T cell genomes. In the source study's methods: There were no quality scores in the junction-only immunoSEQ sequences, so filtering differed. TCRdb's table, derived via immunoSEQ multiplex PCR, lists solely in-frame clones and lacks some. V and J calls and clone size follow that table, whereas D and trimming were derived from the DNA. The sample gives around 990,000 clones, about 72% of which show up once; 0.89% is in the top ten. Healthy HIV-negative adults without recent acute infections or vaccinations served as donors. Nashville, Tennessee was home to all donors, who were Caucasian adults.

The receptor was derived from a man aged 18 to 29 in good health. Some clones in this sample may be carry-over from other donors' samples. Sequencing input: memory CD4+ T cells from PBMCs. The subset is: CD45RA-negative fraction. The chain employs TRBV27 and TRBJ2-1, with 12 positions matching TRBD2. The DNA for the CDR3 is TGTGCCAGCAAACCACCAATGCGACTAGCGGGAGCGAATGAGCAGTTCTTC. It is translated as CASKPPMRLAGANEQFF.